This is a list of T cell receptor beta chains from one sample in a study of pediatric ulcerative colitis. TCRdb keeps only in-frame clones here, not all; method: immunoSEQ multiplex PCR. The sample records roughly 14,000 clones, 85% to 90% being singletons. The sequencing input was blood. The receptor set was obtained from a boy aged 10-17 years with moderate ulcerative colitis. CDR3s include the opening cysteine and the closing phenylalanine or tryptophan. The D gene is left open where the match is weak. Only part of the rows carry a size: once, few, many, or a class if the clone is expanded.

d_gene	v_gene	j_gene	abundance	CDR3aa	CDR3nt
-	TRBV6-5	TRBJ2-1	-	CASSYVAGTYNEQFF	TGTGCCAGCAGTTACGTGGCAGGGACCTACAATGAGCAGTTCTTC
TRBD1	TRBV27	TRBJ1-2	-	CASSSGTDHIYGYTF	TGTGCCAGCAGCTCCGGGACAGATCATATCTATGGCTACACCTTC
TRBD1	TRBV5-1	TRBJ2-4	-	CASSLGQQKNIQYF	TGCGCCAGCAGCCTGGGACAGCAAAAAAACATTCAGTACTTC
TRBD2	TRBV7-8	TRBJ2-1	-	CASSPSGGSHNEQFF	TGTGCCAGCAGCCCCTCCGGGGGGTCTCACAATGAGCAGTTCTTC
-	TRBV6-6	TRBJ2-7	-	CASSYWDISAYEQYF	TGTGCCAGCAGTTACTGGGACATCTCTGCCTACGAGCAGTACTTC
TRBD2	TRBV2	TRBJ2-3	once	CASRPGLAGSPATDTQYF	TGTGCCAGCAGGCCGGGACTAGCGGGTTCCCCGGCCACAGATACGCAGTATTTT
-	TRBV28	TRBJ2-7	-	CASSYGQSYEQYF	TGTGCCAGCAGTTATGGACAGAGCTACGAGCAGTACTTC
TRBD1	TRBV25-1	TRBJ1-2	-	CASSETGSNYGYTF	TGTGCCAGCAGTGAGACAGGGAGTAACTATGGCTACACCTTC
TRBD1	TRBV28	TRBJ1-2	-	CASSQGRYRGKGGYTF	TGTGCCAGCAGTCAGGGGAGGTACAGGGGGAAGGGTGGCTACACCTTC
TRBD1	TRBV30	TRBJ1-6	-	CAWMGQGFYNSPLHF	TGTGCCTGGATGGGACAGGGGTTTTATAATTCACCCCTCCACTTT
TRBD1	TRBV6-1	TRBJ2-1	-	CASSVRDSDYNEQFF	TGTGCCAGCAGTGTACGGGACAGTGACTACAATGAGCAGTTCTTC
-	TRBV6-1	TRBJ2-3	-	CASTGRTLFTDTQYF	TGTGCCAGCACAGGACGGACTTTATTCACAGATACGCAGTATTTT
-	TRBV7-2	TRBJ2-3	once	CASSRPSDTQYF	TGTGCCAGCAGCCGCCCCTCAGATACGCAGTATTTT
-	TRBV9	TRBJ2-1	-	CASSVATHNEQFF	TGTGCCAGCAGCGTAGCTACGCACAATGAGCAGTTCTTC
-	TRBV28	TRBJ1-2	-	CASRLQGQDGYTF	TGTGCCAGCAGACTACAGGGCCAGGATGGCTACACCTTC
TRBD2	TRBV10-3	TRBJ2-5	few	CAISQLAGPAETQYF	TGTGCCATCAGCCAACTAGCGGGGCCAGCAGAGACCCAGTACTTC
-	TRBV4-3	TRBJ2-3	-	CASSQDSGGQDTQYF	TGCGCCAGCAGCCAAGATTCCGGGGGCCAAGATACGCAGTATTTT
-	TRBV6-5	TRBJ2-3	-	CASSGQSSTDTQYF	TGTGCCAGCTCTGGGCAGAGTAGTACAGATACGCAGTATTTT
TRBD1	TRBV5-6	TRBJ2-3	-	CASSPDRGTRDTQYF	TGTGCCAGCAGCCCGGACAGGGGTACGAGAGATACGCAGTATTTT
-	TRBV4-3	TRBJ1-1	-	CASSHPHLTIGGGGTEAFF	TGCGCCAGCAGCCACCCCCATTTGACAATAGGGGGGGGAGGCACTGAAGCTTTCTTT
TRBD1	TRBV6-5	TRBJ1-6	few	CASRWQGDSPLHF	TGTGCCAGCCGCTGGCAGGGGGACTCACCCCTCCACTTT
-	TRBV18	TRBJ2-2	-	CASSLGPNTGELFF	TGTGCCAGCTCCCTCGGGCCGAACACCGGGGAGCTGTTTTTT
-	TRBV6-5	TRBJ2-1	-	CASSYSFYNNEQFF	TGTGCCAGCAGTTACTCGTTTTACAACAATGAGCAGTTCTTC
TRBD1	TRBV10-3	TRBJ1-6	once	CAISAGQGASPLHF	TGTGCCATCAGTGCGGGACAGGGGGCTTCACCCCTCCACTTT
-	TRBV2	TRBJ2-1	-	CASTLDRNNEQFF	TGTGCCAGCACCCTTGACAGAAACAATGAGCAGTTCTTC
-	TRBV28	TRBJ1-5	-	CASSLGLLGEGNQPQHF	TGTGCCAGCAGTTTAGGTTTGCTGGGGGAGGGCAATCAGCCCCAGCATTTT
-	TRBV15	TRBJ1-4	-	CATSSLSGKRNEKLFF	TGTGCCACCAGCAGCCTCTCGGGAAAACGGAATGAAAAACTGTTTTTT
TRBD1	TRBV6-4	TRBJ1-5	-	CANFCGQGPIKDRPQHF	TGTGCCAACTTTTGTGGACAGGGCCCGATTAAGGATCGGCCCCAGCATTTT
-	TRBV30	TRBJ2-7	-	CAWSVNYEQYF	TGTGCCTGGAGTGTCAATTACGAGCAGTACTTC
-	TRBV27	TRBJ2-7	-	CASSLSPGLATHEQYF	TGTGCCAGCAGTTTATCCCCGGGGCTAGCGACCCACGAGCAGTACTTC
-	TRBV5-1	TRBJ2-2	-	CASKPTKNRVSVTGELFF	TGCGCCAGCAAACCGACGAAGAACAGGGTATCAGTGACCGGGGAGCTGTTTTTT
TRBD2	TRBV5-1	TRBJ2-3	-	CASMAGGADTQYF	TGCGCCAGCATGGCCGGGGGGGCAGATACGCAGTATTTT
-	TRBV5-1	TRBJ2-1	-	CASSLGIEGQFF	TGCGCCAGCAGCCTTGGAATCGAGGGGCAGTTCTTC
TRBD1	TRBV28	TRBJ2-3	-	CASSLRTGVPDTQYF	TGTGCCAGCAGTTTAAGGACAGGGGTTCCAGATACGCAGTATTTT
TRBD2	TRBV10-2	TRBJ2-7	-	CASRLAGGPYEQYF	TGCGCCAGCAGGTTAGCGGGAGGGCCTTACGAGCAGTACTTC
-	TRBV28	TRBJ1-5	-	CASSLSRTGTRQPQHF	TGTGCCAGCAGTTTATCCCGCACAGGGACTAGGCAGCCCCAGCATTTT
-	TRBV4-2	TRBJ1-1	-	CASSQEMGRRAFF	TGTGCCAGCAGCCAAGAAATGGGAAGGAGAGCTTTCTTT
-	TRBV6-1	TRBJ1-1	-	CAGSGGVDTEAFF	TGTGCCGGCTCCGGGGGGGTGGACACTGAAGCTTTCTTT
TRBD1	TRBV6-5	TRBJ2-7	-	CASSYGQGLDEQYF	TGTGCCAGCAGTTACGGACAGGGACTCGACGAGCAGTACTTC
-	TRBV6-5	TRBJ1-6	-	CASSKPPEKPALHF	TGTGCCAGCAGCAAACCACCGGAGAAGCCAGCCCTCCACTTT
TRBD1	TRBV28	TRBJ2-7	-	CASSLFAGQGAYEQYF	TGTGCCAGCAGTTTATTCGCGGGACAGGGGGCCTACGAGCAGTACTTC
-	TRBV27	TRBJ2-1	-	CASTSFGENNEQFF	TGTGCCAGCACGAGCTTCGGGGAGAACAATGAGCAGTTCTTC
-	TRBV4-1	TRBJ1-3	-	CASSETGANTIYF	TGCGCCAGCAGCGAGACGGGAGCCAACACCATATATTTT
-	TRBV2	TRBJ1-2	-	CASNGGRANYGYTF	TGTGCCAGCAATGGTGGCAGGGCTAACTATGGCTACACCTTC
-	TRBV4-3	TRBJ2-2	-	CASSQDPAATNTGELFF	TGCGCCAGCAGCCAAGATCCCGCAGCTACGAACACCGGGGAGCTGTTTTTT
-	TRBV9	TRBJ1-2	-	CASSSPRRDLDYGYTF	TGTGCCAGCAGCTCCCCTCGGCGGGACTTGGACTATGGCTACACCTTC
TRBD2	TRBV7-2	TRBJ2-7	once	CASSYSGRWYEQYF	TGTGCCAGCAGCTATAGCGGGAGATGGTACGAGCAGTACTTC
TRBD2	TRBV9	TRBJ2-7	-	CASSAPGLAGSGAYEQYF	TGTGCCAGCAGCGCCCCGGGACTAGCGGGGAGTGGGGCCTACGAGCAGTACTTC
TRBD2	TRBV6-5	TRBJ2-1	-	CATRRDYDADEQFF	TGTGCCACTAGGAGGGACTACGACGCCGATGAGCAGTTCTTC
TRBD2	TRBV6-1	TRBJ2-5	-	CASTGGWWETQYF	TGTGCCAGCACGGGGGGATGGTGGGAGACCCAGTACTTC
-	TRBV7-2	TRBJ1-6	-	CASSLVPRGRFSYNSPLHF	TGTGCCAGCAGCTTAGTCCCCAGGGGTAGGTTTTCCTATAATTCACCCCTCCACTTT
-	TRBV19	TRBJ2-2	-	CASSPTSNTGELFF	TGTGCCAGTAGTCCGACATCGAACACCGGGGAGCTGTTTTTT
-	TRBV10-3	TRBJ2-2	-	CAISDLAARGTGELFF	TGTGCCATCAGTGACCTAGCGGCCAGGGGGACCGGGGAGCTGTTTTTT
-	TRBV30	TRBJ2-1	-	CAWSATGHEQFF	TGTGCCTGGAGCGCGACTGGCCATGAGCAGTTCTTC
-	TRBV18	TRBJ2-3	once	CASSPRYRGLTDTQYF	TGTGCCAGCTCACCACGCTACCGTGGTCTGACAGATACGCAGTATTTT
-	TRBV5-1	TRBJ2-3	-	CASSFADTQYF	TGCGCCAGCAGCTTCGCAGATACGCAGTATTTT
-	TRBV28	TRBJ1-2	-	CASSFVGGYGYTF	TGTGCCAGCAGTTTTGTAGGGGGATATGGCTACACCTTC